This T cell receptor (beta chain) stems from a study of cytomegalovirus exposure and HLA in healthy donors. For this clone: No antigen is known for it.

Libraries were prepared by immunoSEQ multiplex PCR; TCRdb keeps only in-frame clonotypes and omits some of them. The table shows about 160,000 clones, with roughly 80% occurring only once. In germline, CDR1 is SGHNT, CDR2 YYREEE (reference sequence). V shed 4 bases, J shed 3 bases, and the junction held 5 bases outside the gene matches. The CDR3 runs 14 residues. Study-wide results and caveats: Most TCR sequences were seen very rarely across donors, but some public TCRs occurred in many.

Sequences were obtained from PBMCs. The V call is TRBV5-4, the J call TRBJ2-7, with TRBD1 matching over 9 bases. The sequence came from a man younger than 45 in good health and CMV-seropositive. The CDR3 coding sequence is TGTGCCAGCAGCAGCCGGGACAGGGACTACGAGCAGTACTTC. Protein: CASSSRDRDYEQYF.